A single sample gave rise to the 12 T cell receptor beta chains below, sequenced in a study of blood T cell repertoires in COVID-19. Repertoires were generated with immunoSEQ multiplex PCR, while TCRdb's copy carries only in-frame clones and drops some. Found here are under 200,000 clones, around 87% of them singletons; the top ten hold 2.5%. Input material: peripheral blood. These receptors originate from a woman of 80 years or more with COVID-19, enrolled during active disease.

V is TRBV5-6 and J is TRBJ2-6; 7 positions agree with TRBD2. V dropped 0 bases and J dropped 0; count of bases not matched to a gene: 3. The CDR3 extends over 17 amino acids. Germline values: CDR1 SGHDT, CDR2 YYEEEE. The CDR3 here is CASSLGGGFSGANVLTF. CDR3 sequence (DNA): TGTGCCAGCAGCTTGGGGGGAGGGTTCTCTGGGGCCAACGTCCTGACTTTC.

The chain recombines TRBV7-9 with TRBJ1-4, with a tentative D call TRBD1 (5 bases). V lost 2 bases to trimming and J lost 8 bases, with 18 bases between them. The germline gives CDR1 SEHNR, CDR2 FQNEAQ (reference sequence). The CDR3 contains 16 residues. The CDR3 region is CASSLRGRREDEKLFF. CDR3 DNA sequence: TGTGCCAGCAGCTTAAGGGGCCGCAGGGAGGACGAAAAACTGTTTTTT.

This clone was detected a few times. Here the CDR3 DNA reads TGTGCCAGCAGTGAATGGGGACTTAGGGAGACCCAGTACTTC. Translation gives CASSEWGLRETQYF. V is TRBV2 and J is TRBJ2-5; a possible D gene is TRBD2 (6 bases). The V gene lost 2 bases and the J gene lost 5 bases, with 12 bases spanning the gap. Germline V lookup: CDR1 SNHLY, CDR2 FYNNEI. The CDR3 consists of 14 residues. Complete variable domain (other parts from reference TRBV2 and TRBJ2-5): EPEVTQTPSHQVTQMGQEVILRCVPISNHLYFYWYRQILGQKVEFLVSFYNNEISEKSEIFDDQFSVERPDGSNFTLKIRSTKLEDSAMYFCASSEWGLRETQYFGPGTRLLVL.

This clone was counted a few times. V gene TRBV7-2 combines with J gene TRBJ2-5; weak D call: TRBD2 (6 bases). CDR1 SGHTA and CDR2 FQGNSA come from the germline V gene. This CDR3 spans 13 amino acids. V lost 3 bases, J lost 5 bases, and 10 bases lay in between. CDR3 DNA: TGTGCCAGCAGCTTCGGGAGTCTGGAGACCCAGTACTTC. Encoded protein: CASSFGSLETQYF.

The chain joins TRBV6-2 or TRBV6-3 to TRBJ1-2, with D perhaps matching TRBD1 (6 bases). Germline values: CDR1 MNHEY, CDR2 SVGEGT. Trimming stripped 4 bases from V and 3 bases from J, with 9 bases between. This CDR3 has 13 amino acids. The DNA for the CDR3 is TGTGCCAGCAGTTCCAACAGGGACTATGGCTACACCTTC. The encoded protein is CASSSNRDYGYTF.

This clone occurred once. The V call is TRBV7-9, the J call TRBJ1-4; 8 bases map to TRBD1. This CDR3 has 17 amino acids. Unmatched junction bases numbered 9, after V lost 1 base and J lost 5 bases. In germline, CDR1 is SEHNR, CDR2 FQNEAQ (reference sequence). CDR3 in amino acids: CASSLGSRGRMNEKLFF. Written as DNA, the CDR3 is TGTGCCAGCAGCTTAGGGAGCAGGGGGCGGATGAATGAAAAACTGTTTTTT.

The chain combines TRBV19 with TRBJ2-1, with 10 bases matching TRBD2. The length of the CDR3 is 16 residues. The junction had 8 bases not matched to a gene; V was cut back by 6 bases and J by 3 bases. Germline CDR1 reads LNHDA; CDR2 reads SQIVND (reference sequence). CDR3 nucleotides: TGTGCCAGTAGCGACCTAGCGGGAGAAATCTACAATGAGCAGTTCTTC. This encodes CASSDLAGEIYNEQFF.

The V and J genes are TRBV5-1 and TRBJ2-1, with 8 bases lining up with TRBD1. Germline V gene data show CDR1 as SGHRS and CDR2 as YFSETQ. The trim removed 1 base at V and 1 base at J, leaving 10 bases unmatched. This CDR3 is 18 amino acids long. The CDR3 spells CASSLPRTGSASYNEQFF. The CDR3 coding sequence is TGCGCCAGCAGCTTGCCACGGACAGGGAGTGCGTCCTACAATGAGCAGTTCTTC.

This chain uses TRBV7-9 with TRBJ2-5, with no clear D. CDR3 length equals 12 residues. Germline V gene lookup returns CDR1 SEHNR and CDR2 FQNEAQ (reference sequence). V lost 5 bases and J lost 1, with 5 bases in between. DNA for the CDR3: TGTGCCAGCAGCCCTATCCAAGAGACCCAGTACTTC. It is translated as CASSPIQETQYF.

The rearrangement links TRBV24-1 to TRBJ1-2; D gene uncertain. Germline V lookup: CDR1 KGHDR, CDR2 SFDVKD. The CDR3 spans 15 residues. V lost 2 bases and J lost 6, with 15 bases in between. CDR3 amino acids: CATSDSSQLLHGYTF. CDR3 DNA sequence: TGTGCCACCAGTGATTCGTCCCAGTTGTTACATGGCTACACCTTC.

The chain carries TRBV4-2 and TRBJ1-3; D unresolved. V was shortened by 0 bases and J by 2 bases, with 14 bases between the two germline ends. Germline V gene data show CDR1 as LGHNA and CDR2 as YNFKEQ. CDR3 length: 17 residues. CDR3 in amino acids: CASSQDLALGPGNTIYF. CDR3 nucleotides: TGTGCCAGCAGCCAAGATTTGGCCTTGGGCCCTGGAAACACCATATATTTT.

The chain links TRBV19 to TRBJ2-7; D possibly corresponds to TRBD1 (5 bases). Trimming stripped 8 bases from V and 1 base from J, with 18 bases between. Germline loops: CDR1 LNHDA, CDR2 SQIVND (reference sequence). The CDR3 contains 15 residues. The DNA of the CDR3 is TGTGCCAGTTCCCCCGAAGGGCAGGGATCCTACGAGCAGTACTTC. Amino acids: CASSPEGQGSYEQYF.